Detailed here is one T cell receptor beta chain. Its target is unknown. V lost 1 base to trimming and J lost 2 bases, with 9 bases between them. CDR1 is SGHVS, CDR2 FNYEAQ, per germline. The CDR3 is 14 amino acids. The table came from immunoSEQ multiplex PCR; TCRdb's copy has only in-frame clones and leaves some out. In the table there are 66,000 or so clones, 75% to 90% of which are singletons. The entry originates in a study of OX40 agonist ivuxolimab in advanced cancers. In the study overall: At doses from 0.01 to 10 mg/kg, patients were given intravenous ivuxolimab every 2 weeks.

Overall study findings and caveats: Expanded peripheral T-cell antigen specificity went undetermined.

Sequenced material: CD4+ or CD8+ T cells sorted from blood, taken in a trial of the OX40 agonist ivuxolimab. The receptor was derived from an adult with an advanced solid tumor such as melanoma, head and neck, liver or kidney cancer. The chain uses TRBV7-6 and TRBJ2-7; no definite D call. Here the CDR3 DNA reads TGTGCCAGCAGCTTAGAAAGGGATCCCTACGAGCAGTACTTC. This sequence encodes CASSLERDPYEQYF.